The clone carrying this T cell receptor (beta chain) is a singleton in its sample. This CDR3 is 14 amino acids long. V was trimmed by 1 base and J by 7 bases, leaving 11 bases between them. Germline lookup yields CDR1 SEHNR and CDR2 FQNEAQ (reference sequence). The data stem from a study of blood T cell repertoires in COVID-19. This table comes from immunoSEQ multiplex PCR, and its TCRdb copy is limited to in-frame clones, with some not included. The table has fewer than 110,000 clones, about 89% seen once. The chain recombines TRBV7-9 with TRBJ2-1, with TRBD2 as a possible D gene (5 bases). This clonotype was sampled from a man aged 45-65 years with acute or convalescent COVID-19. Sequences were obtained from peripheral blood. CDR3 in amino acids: CASSLVGARNEQFF. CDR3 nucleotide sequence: TGTGCCAGCAGCTTAGTGGGAGCCAGAAATGAGCAGTTCTTC. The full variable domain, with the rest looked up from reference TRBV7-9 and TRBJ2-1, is DTGVSQNPRHKITKRGQNVTFRCDPISEHNRLYWYRQTLGQGPEFLTYFQNEAQLEKSRLLSDRFSAERPKGSFSTLEIQRTEQGDSAMYLCASSLVGARNEQFFGPGTRLTVL.